This T cell receptor (beta chain) comes out of a study of shared T cell receptors in the human thymus. The V and J ends lost 6 bases and 5 bases, in that order; junction bases with no gene match: 10. The V gene's germline CDR1 is MNHEY and CDR2 SVGAGI. CDR3 length equals 15 residues. Sequencing used immunoSEQ multiplex PCR; TCRdb keeps in-frame clones, though not all of them. There are about 380,000 clones in the sample; 95% occur only once, and approximately 0.02% lies in the top ten. The TCR originated in a human donor. What was sequenced was thymocytes. The genes are TRBV6-5 and TRBJ2-3; 8 positions match TRBD2. CDR3 protein: CASSATGGPVDTQYF. Here the CDR3 DNA reads TGTGCCAGCAGCGCTACGGGAGGGCCCGTAGATACGCAGTATTTT.